This TCR beta chain originates from a study of Ad26.COV2.S vaccination and SARS-CoV-2 variants. As for the study in general: Once or twice, 56 days apart, Ad26.COV2.S was delivered intramuscularly.

The sample's treatment: over 15 received Ad26.COV2.S at low or high dose, single or two shots; roughly 5 received placebo; per-sample allocation not given. Collection of the samples took place on day 63 after the first injection of vaccine or placebo. TCRdb's copy holds only in-frame clones and misses some; the assay was immunoSEQ multiplex PCR. The table lists 440,000 or so clones, about 90% of them singletons, with about 4.4% in the top ten. The CDR3 length is 15 residues. The junction had 9 bases not matched to a gene; V was cut back by 3 bases and J by 9 bases. CDR1 MDHEN and CDR2 SYDVKM come from the germline V gene. Notes on the study in general: Reportedly, after vaccination the spike-specific CD8+ and CD4+ T cell responses displayed substantial breadth. People who got the vaccine had more spike-specific TCR breadth than people who got placebo. Participants given vaccine showed non-spike TCR breadth similar to that of placebo recipients.

Details on this clone: The antigen is undetermined.

The chain employs TRBV28 and TRBJ2-1; TRBD2 agrees at 9 bases. This receptor was taken from a person aged 18-65 years who received the Ad26.COV2.S COVID-19 vaccine or a placebo. Sequencing used peripheral blood, obtained in a trial of Ad26.COV2.S vaccine versus placebo. This CDR3 reads CASSFAGGENGEQFF. The CDR3, as DNA: TGTGCCAGCAGTTTCGCGGGAGGGGAAAATGGTGAGCAGTTCTTC.